These T cell receptor beta chains were read from a single sample in a study of identical twins. TCRdb re-called the 5' RACE reads through MiXCR, storing one row per CDR3 protein. The sample carries 600,000 to 800,000 distinct CDR3 sequences, over 20% recorded once. This sample was also put to use in a study of T cells expressing NK-cell markers.

The sequenced material came from PBMCs. The source of these receptors is a woman aged 18-29 years in good health. The CDR3 runs from the conserved cysteine through the conserved F or W. The order of the fields is V gene, J gene, CDR3 protein.

V gene: TRBV7-9
J gene: TRBJ1-2
CDR3 protein: CASSLAGADGYTF

V gene: TRBV12-3/TRBV12-4
J gene: TRBJ1-5
CDR3 protein: CASSAGGWWNQPQHF

V gene: TRBV5-1
J gene: TRBJ2-5
CDR3 protein: CASSWLLAGRETQYF

V gene: TRBV20-1
J gene: TRBJ2-1
CDR3 protein: CSAHTSRGNEQFF

V gene: TRBV4-3
J gene: TRBJ1-6
CDR3 protein: CASSPGAAGAPLHF

V gene: TRBV7-9
J gene: TRBJ2-2
CDR3 protein: CASSSMAGELFF

V gene: TRBV7-9
J gene: TRBJ1-2
CDR3 protein: CASSLIPERGNYGYTF

V gene: TRBV3-1
J gene: TRBJ2-6
CDR3 protein: CASSPGTSSSGANVLTF

V gene: TRBV24-1
J gene: TRBJ2-1
CDR3 protein: CATSDTTSGGASEQFF

V gene: TRBV6-5
J gene: TRBJ1-2
CDR3 protein: CASKEREGYTF

V gene: TRBV10-3
J gene: TRBJ1-1
CDR3 protein: CAITQGQGARSTEAFF

V gene: TRBV29-1
J gene: TRBJ2-3
CDR3 protein: CSVGLAVDTQYF

V gene: TRBV12-3/TRBV12-4
J gene: TRBJ1-5
CDR3 protein: CASSLTGGRSNQPQHF

V gene: TRBV12-3/TRBV12-4
J gene: TRBJ1-2
CDR3 protein: CASRQGTAYGYTF

V gene: TRBV7-9
J gene: TRBJ2-7
CDR3 protein: CASSSSGTNEQYF

V gene: TRBV6-1
J gene: TRBJ2-5
CDR3 protein: CASRPDYPEGGQYF

V gene: TRBV3-1
J gene: TRBJ2-3
CDR3 protein: CASSQGAGTSTDTQYF

V gene: TRBV5-1
J gene: TRBJ2-1
CDR3 protein: CASSLAGRSEQFF

V gene: TRBV6-2/TRBV6-3
J gene: TRBJ2-2
CDR3 protein: CASRVSGTGELFF

V gene: TRBV30
J gene: TRBJ2-3
CDR3 protein: CAWSGGVITDTQYF

V gene: TRBV12-3/TRBV12-4
J gene: TRBJ1-4
CDR3 protein: CASSSGRTENEKLFF

V gene: TRBV6-2/TRBV6-3
J gene: TRBJ2-5
CDR3 protein: CASSLPTSGQETQYF

V gene: TRBV6-1
J gene: TRBJ2-7
CDR3 protein: CASPTFGPRTYEQYF

V gene: TRBV29-1
J gene: TRBJ1-2
CDR3 protein: CSVVGRAYGYTF

V gene: TRBV12-3/TRBV12-4
J gene: TRBJ2-7
CDR3 protein: CASRGTGGARDEQYF

V gene: TRBV25-1
J gene: TRBJ2-2
CDR3 protein: CASSDFLTGELFF

V gene: TRBV6-1
J gene: TRBJ2-2
CDR3 protein: CASRRDRGRVTGELFF

V gene: TRBV29-1
J gene: TRBJ2-1
CDR3 protein: CSVLGLAGDEQFF

V gene: TRBV10-3
J gene: TRBJ2-7
CDR3 protein: CATTGGSYEQYF

V gene: TRBV6-5
J gene: TRBJ2-3
CDR3 protein: CASSYSSSGGTDTQYF

V gene: TRBV5-6
J gene: TRBJ2-3
CDR3 protein: CASSGGAGPIQSTDTQYF

V gene: TRBV12-3/TRBV12-4
J gene: TRBJ2-2
CDR3 protein: CASRLKRGTTGELFF

V gene: TRBV7-9
J gene: TRBJ2-7
CDR3 protein: CAGKRDLSYEQYF

V gene: TRBV27
J gene: TRBJ2-1
CDR3 protein: CASSFDSQGPLFNEQFF

V gene: TRBV6-5
J gene: TRBJ1-5
CDR3 protein: CASSSTGWAQPQHF

V gene: TRBV12-3/TRBV12-4
J gene: TRBJ1-1
CDR3 protein: CASSLRSTGRGTEAFF

V gene: TRBV12-3/TRBV12-4
J gene: TRBJ2-7
CDR3 protein: CASSPRQLSYEQYF

V gene: TRBV7-8
J gene: TRBJ2-1
CDR3 protein: CASSLVKRLGNEQFF

V gene: TRBV3-1
J gene: TRBJ2-1
CDR3 protein: CASSQSSGQFF

V gene: TRBV4-1
J gene: TRBJ1-2
CDR3 protein: CASSQLPQRQAIYGYTF

V gene: TRBV20-1
J gene: TRBJ2-3
CDR3 protein: CSARRERGPDTQYF

V gene: TRBV6-1
J gene: TRBJ2-2
CDR3 protein: CASTDDRGRRTGELFF

V gene: TRBV4-2
J gene: TRBJ2-3
CDR3 protein: CASSQDELAGTDTQYF

V gene: TRBV29-1
J gene: TRBJ2-3
CDR3 protein: CSEQSGTDTQYF

V gene: TRBV27
J gene: TRBJ2-5
CDR3 protein: CASSWGASGVETQYF

V gene: TRBV12-3/TRBV12-4
J gene: TRBJ2-1
CDR3 protein: CATQSPDPTQFF

V gene: TRBV6-4
J gene: TRBJ2-1
CDR3 protein: CASSGTSGGFNEQFF

V gene: TRBV3-1
J gene: TRBJ2-5
CDR3 protein: CASSHGQGQETQYF

V gene: TRBV28
J gene: TRBJ2-5
CDR3 protein: CASLSRRGTSGRGDETQYF

V gene: TRBV29-1
J gene: TRBJ2-3
CDR3 protein: CSVEEEAGVFLDTQYF

V gene: TRBV7-9
J gene: TRBJ1-2
CDR3 protein: CASSLGRDANGYTF